The 29 T cell receptor beta chains given below trace back to one sample, sequenced in a study of T cell changes during pregnancy in multiple sclerosis (dated by TCRdb to between 2019 and 2020). Libraries were constructed by the immunoSEQ multiplex PCR assay. TCRdb holds this immuneACCESS table with in-frame rearrangements only. Some clones are missing; in checked studies, unresolved V genes explain under half, and the rest has no known cause. The sample contains under 80,000 clones, about 89% of them found a single time. Jointly, the top ten make up over 1.1% of the sample. Material: peripheral blood, obtained in the second trimester of pregnancy. All receptors come from a female donor with multiple sclerosis, enrolled in a pregnancy study.

There are a few counts of this clone. The V and J genes are TRBV28 and TRBJ2-7; no clear D. CDR1 is MDHEN, CDR2 SYDVKM, per germline. Trimming took 5 bases from V and 4 from J, leaving 27 bases between them. CDR3 length: 18 amino acids. CDR3 sequence (DNA): TGTGCCAGCAGTCCTTTTATGGTCCAACAGTCTGGAAGATACGAGCAGTACTTC. Its protein is CASSPFMVQQSGRYEQYF.

This chain connects TRBV2 to TRBJ2-7; D gene unclear. CDR3 length: 15 amino acids. With 2 bases removed from V and 1 base from J, the gap between germline ends came to 12 bases. Germline loops: CDR1 SNHLY, CDR2 FYNNEI. The CDR3 nucleotides are TGTGCCAGCAGTGAATCCTTCTTCGGGTCCTACGAGCAGTACTTC. Translation: CASSESFFGSYEQYF.

Only one count was recorded for this clone. The chain employs TRBV5-1 and TRBJ2-5, with TRBD1 matching over 8 bases. The V and J ends lost 0 bases and 4 bases, in that order; junction bases with no gene match: 2. Germline V gene sequence: CDR1 SGHRS, CDR2 YFSETQ. The CDR3 is made up of 14 amino acids. The CDR3 DNA sequence: TGCGCCAGCAGCTTGGCACAGGGGGTAGAGACCCAGTACTTC. This codes for CASSLAQGVETQYF.

The chain employs TRBV2 and TRBJ2-5; possible D gene TRBD1, 6 bases. The germline V gene has CDR1 SNHLY and CDR2 FYNNEI. Trimming left V 2 bases short and J 6 bases short, with 13 bases between. The CDR3 covers 14 residues. This CDR3 reads CASSENRAGKTQYF. The DNA for the CDR3 is TGTGCCAGCAGTGAAAACAGGGCAGGGAAGACCCAGTACTTC.

This clone was observed a few times. The chain is built from TRBV5-1 and TRBJ1-1; D might be TRBD1 (5 bases). V dropped 0 bases and J dropped 2 bases, with 14 bases sitting between them. CDR1 SGHRS and CDR2 YFSETQ come from the germline V gene. The CDR3 length is 16 residues. The CDR3 loop is CASSLGFAGVNTEAFF. The CDR3 bases are TGCGCCAGCAGCTTGGGTTTCGCGGGGGTAAACACTGAAGCTTTCTTT. The full variable domain, its missing parts supplied by reference TRBV5-1 and TRBJ1-1, is KAGVTQTPRYLIKTRGQQVTLSCSPISGHRSVSWYQQTPGQGLQFLFEYFSETQRNKGNFPGRFSGRQFSNSRSEMNVSTLELGDSALYLCASSLGFAGVNTEAFFGQGTRLTVV.

This rearrangement joins TRBV27 to TRBJ2-1, with 10 bases that match TRBD1. With V trimmed by 4 bases and J by 7 bases, 4 bases remained unmatched. From germline, CDR1 is MNHEY and CDR2 SMNVEV (reference sequence). This CDR3 is built from 14 residues. CDR3 sequence (DNA): TGTGCCAGCAGTTCCGGGACAGGGGCGAATGAGCAGTTCTTC. Translated, it gives CASSSGTGANEQFF.

The J gene is TRBJ1-6, the V gene TRBV5-1, with a possible D match to TRBD1 (5 bases). V was clipped by 0 bases and J by 0 bases, with 7 bases between them. The CDR3 is 16 amino acids. CDR1 and CDR2 from the germline V gene are SGHRS and YFSETQ. The CDR3 loop reads CASSLGGDSYNSPLHF. The CDR3 nucleotides read TGCGCCAGCAGCTTGGGGGGGGACTCCTATAATTCACCCCTCCACTTT.

This rearrangement joins TRBV6-6 to TRBJ2-1; TRBD1 matches at 7 bases. The germline gives CDR1 MNHNY, CDR2 SVGAGI (reference sequence). J gave up 3 bases and V 7 bases, and 12 bases lay outside the gene matches. The CDR3 sequence is 16 residues long. This chain's CDR3 is CASNLGPWDSYNEQFF. The CDR3 nucleotides are TGTGCCAGCAACCTAGGACCGTGGGACAGCTACAATGAGCAGTTCTTC.

The V call is TRBV18, the J call TRBJ2-5; TRBD2 aligns across 8 bases. The ends lost 2 bases at V and 4 bases at J; junction bases unmatched: 12. This CDR3 is built from 17 residues. Germline V gene lookup returns CDR1 KGHSH and CDR2 LQKENI. The CDR3 here is CASSPYAASGLGETQYF. The DNA for the CDR3 is TGTGCCAGCTCACCATACGCCGCTAGCGGGTTGGGAGAGACCCAGTACTTC.

V is TRBV19 and J is TRBJ2-7, with 7 bases identical to TRBD1. This CDR3 has 13 residues. With V trimmed by 6 bases and J by 12 bases, 14 bases remained unmatched. CDR1 is LNHDA and CDR2 is SQIVND in the germline V gene (reference sequence). The CDR3 spells CASRNRPGQMPYF. As DNA, the CDR3 is TGTGCCAGTAGGAATCGACCGGGACAGATGCCGTACTTC.

This chain joins TRBV5-1 and TRBJ2-5; TRBD2 might be the D (5 bases). Per germline, CDR1 SGHRS and CDR2 YFSETQ. V was shortened by 2 bases and J by 3 bases, with 8 bases between the two germline ends. The CDR3 sequence is 13 residues long. This chain's CDR3 is CASSFGKKETQYF. For the CDR3, the DNA is TGCGCCAGCAGCTTCGGGAAGAAAGAGACCCAGTACTTC.

The CDR3 region is CASSWREGDRRNTEAFF. In DNA form, the CDR3 reads TGTGCCAGCAGCTGGAGGGAGGGGGACAGGAGGAACACTGAAGCTTTCTTT. The V gene is TRBV7-9, the J gene TRBJ1-1; 8 nucleotides agree with TRBD1. CDR1 SEHNR and CDR2 FQNEAQ come from the germline V gene (reference sequence). This CDR3 contains 17 residues. V lost 4 bases to trimming and J lost 1 base; unmatched junction nucleotides: 11.

The V gene is TRBV7-8, the J gene TRBJ2-3; D gene ambiguous. Trimming left V 2 bases short and J 1 base short, with 10 bases between. This CDR3 contains 15 residues. The V gene's germline CDR1 is SGHVS and CDR2 FQNEAQ. For the CDR3, the DNA is TGTGCCAGCAGCTTATTCAACAGCCGCACAGATACGCAGTATTTT. It translates to CASSLFNSRTDTQYF.

This CDR3 is CASQSGGAWGYTF. CDR3 coding DNA: TGTGCCAGCCAGTCCGGAGGAGCTTGGGGCTACACCTTC. The J gene is TRBJ1-2, the V gene TRBV2; D unclear. The CDR3 has 13 amino acids. V lost 8 bases, J lost 8 bases, and 18 bases lay in between. Germline CDR1 reads SNHLY; CDR2 reads FYNNEI.

This clone has only one observation. The rearrangement uses TRBV6-5 and TRBJ2-7; the D gene is possibly TRBD1 (6 bases). Germline V lookup: CDR1 MNHEY, CDR2 SVGAGI. Trimming removed 2 bases at V and 5 bases at J, with 19 bases between. This CDR3 region has 16 residues. The CDR3 DNA follows: TGTGCCAGCAGTTACAGTAAGGGGGTAGGGTGGGACGAGCAGTACTTC. Its translation: CASSYSKGVGWDEQYF.

The chain uses TRBV16 and TRBJ1-6; 11 bases align to TRBD1. The CDR3 extends over 15 amino acids. J gave up 13 bases and V 4 bases, and 9 bases lay outside the gene matches. In germline, CDR1 is KGHSY, CDR2 FQNENV. The CDR3 coding sequence is TGTGCCAGCAGCCCCTACCGGGACAGGGGGTCTCCCCTCCACTTT. Translating it yields CASSPYRDRGSPLHF. The full variable domain, rest sourced from reference TRBV16 and TRBJ1-6, is GEEVAQTPKHLVRGEGQKAKLYCAPIKGHSYVFWYQQVLKNEFKFLISFQNENVFDETGMPKERFSAKCLPNSPCSLEIQATKLEDSAVYFCASSPYRDRGSPLHFGNGTRLTVT.

The chain carries TRBV18 and TRBJ2-5; 10 positions agree with TRBD2. The CDR3 consists of 17 residues. The V gene end was trimmed by 3 bases and the J gene end by 4 bases; junction bases not matched to a gene: 11. Germline lookup yields CDR1 KGHSH and CDR2 LQKENI. CDR3: CASSPPSGSFSGETQYF. In nucleotides, the CDR3 is TGTGCCAGCTCACCTCCTAGCGGGAGCTTTAGTGGAGAGACCCAGTACTTC.

This chain uses TRBV7-6 with TRBJ2-7, with D uncertain. The CDR3 runs 18 residues. Per germline, CDR1 SGHVS and CDR2 FNYEAQ. The ends were cut back, 4 bases at V and 0 bases at J, with 22 bases in the middle. The DNA of the CDR3 is TGTGCCAGCAGCTCAACGGATGGCGGTACCGTCAGCTCCTACGAGCAGTACTTC. It encodes CASSSTDGGTVSSYEQYF. The full variable domain, in which reference TRBV7-6 and TRBJ2-7 provide the parts outside the CDR3, is GAGVSQSPRYKVTKRGQDVALRCDPISGHVSLYWYRQALGQGPEFLTYFNYEAQQDKSGLPNDRFSAERPEGSISTLTIQRTEQRDSAMYRCASSSTDGGTVSSYEQYFGPGTRLTVT.

The genes are TRBV6-5 and TRBJ2-5; D unclear. The germline V gene encodes CDR1 MNHEY and CDR2 SVGAGI. V was cut by 4 bases and J by 3 bases, with 18 bases left in between. The CDR3 contains 16 residues. CDR3: CASSSRPEPREETQYF. Here the CDR3 DNA reads TGTGCCAGCAGTTCTCGACCAGAACCACGGGAAGAGACCCAGTACTTC.

This chain connects TRBV6-5 to TRBJ1-2, with 7 bases identical to TRBD1. The CDR3 length is 16 residues. Per germline, CDR1 MNHEY and CDR2 SVGAGI. V trimming: 3 bases; J trimming: 7 bases; junction bases outside the gene matches: 14. In DNA, the CDR3 is TGTGCCAGCAGTTATGAGGGGGCGCTTAGTGTGAGTGGCTACACCTTC. Translation: CASSYEGALSVSGYTF.

The chain employs TRBV27 and TRBJ2-7, with 7 positions matching TRBD2. CDR1 is MNHEY and CDR2 is SMNVEV in the germline V gene (reference sequence). The V segment lost 7 bases and the J segment 0 bases; nucleotides outside the gene matches: 9. This CDR3 has 15 residues. The CDR3 is CASNLAGYPSYEQYF. CDR3 nucleotides: TGTGCCAGCAACTTAGCGGGTTACCCCTCCTACGAGCAGTACTTC.

The chain has TRBV7-2 and TRBJ1-2, with TRBD1 as a possible D gene (6 bases). With 3 bases removed from V and 5 bases from J, the gap between germline ends came to 13 bases. CDR3 length: 14 residues. Germline V gives CDR1 SGHTA, CDR2 FQGNSA. CDR3 protein: CASSFDRTYYGYTF. CDR3 bases: TGTGCCAGCAGCTTCGACAGGACTTATTATGGCTACACCTTC. The whole variable domain, remainder taken from reference TRBV7-2 and TRBJ1-2, is GAGVSQSPSNKVTEKGKDVELRCDPISGHTALYWYRQSLGQGLEFLIYFQGNSAPDKSGLPSDRFSAERTGGSVSTLTIQRTQQEDSAVYLCASSFDRTYYGYTFGSGTRLTVV.

The CDR3 region is CASSLVRRVRGEAFF. The CDR3, as DNA: TGTGCCAGCAGCTTGGTCCGGCGCGTCCGAGGTGAAGCTTTCTTT. The chain combines TRBV5-4 with TRBJ1-1; D remains unclear. Germline V lookup: CDR1 SGHNT, CDR2 YYREEE (reference sequence). V was pared by 0 bases and J by 7 bases, with 16 bases between. CDR3 size: 15 residues.

This clone was seen only once. The chain carries TRBV6-5 and TRBJ2-2; D gene uncertain. Germline CDR1 and CDR2: MNHEY and SVGAGI. The CDR3 is 13 residues long. Trimming pared 2 bases from V and 2 bases from J, leaving 3 bases between. The CDR3 DNA follows: TGTGCCAGCAGTTACACTAACACCGGGGAGCTGTTTTTT. Amino acids: CASSYTNTGELFF.

This clone was seen a few times. The rearrangement links TRBV2 to TRBJ1-6, with D perhaps matching TRBD1 (5 bases). The CDR3 sequence is 13 residues long. Germline CDR1 SNHLY, CDR2 FYNNEI. V was pared by 4 bases and J by 9 bases, with 10 bases between. CDR3 coding DNA: TGTGCCAGCAGTGGAGACAGCATTTCACCCCTCCACTTT. It is translated as CASSGDSISPLHF.

The chain is built from TRBV18 and TRBJ1-2; tentatively, D is TRBD1 (5 bases). CDR1 and CDR2 (germline): KGHSH, LQKENI. The CDR3 spans 14 residues. Trimming took 5 bases from V and 4 from J, leaving 14 bases between them. CDR3 nucleotides: TGTGCCAGCTCATCCGACAGCTCGGCCTATGGCTACACCTTC. It encodes CASSSDSSAYGYTF.

The rearrangement joins TRBV4-1 to TRBJ2-5, with TRBD2 matching over 12 bases. The length of the CDR3 is 17 residues. V dropped 0 bases and J dropped 7; count of bases not matched to a gene: 9. The germline V gene encodes CDR1 MGHRA and CDR2 YSYEKL. CDR3 nucleotide sequence: TGCGCCAGCAGCCAAGAGACTAGCGGGGGCCGAAGCGGGACCCAGTACTTC. Protein: CASSQETSGGRSGTQYF.

The chain joins TRBV5-1 to TRBJ2-2; 12 bases are shared with TRBD2. V lost 3 bases, J lost 3 bases, and 9 bases stayed unmatched. This CDR3 spans 18 amino acids. The V gene's germline CDR1 is SGHRS and CDR2 YFSETQ. Here the CDR3 DNA reads TGCGCCAGCAGCTGGGCGACTAGCGGGAGAATGGACACCGGGGAGCTGTTTTTT. It specifies CASSWATSGRMDTGELFF.

The rearrangement uses TRBV10-3 and TRBJ2-3; TRBD1 might be the D (5 bases). Germline V gives CDR1 ENHRY, CDR2 SYGVKD. The CDR3 extends over 13 amino acids. Trimming pared 10 bases from V and 3 bases from J, leaving 14 bases between. The CDR3 spells CATDQAGTDTQYF. In nucleotides, the CDR3 is TGTGCCACTGACCAGGCAGGGACAGATACGCAGTATTTT.